The text below deals with one TCR beta chain. In this CDR3 the conserved last residue, phenylalanine or tryptophan, is missing, so a read error is likely. Because the CDR3's place on the DNA is in doubt, the DNA is left out and the CDR3 is given as listed by TCRdb. After constant-region reverse-primer amplification, full-length variable regions underwent semi-nested PCR with Nested Universal Primer A. In TCRdb, the 5' RACE reads were re-called with MiXCR into one record per CDR3 protein. The sample holds around 34,000 distinct CDR3 sequences, 25% to 30% seen once. From its first to its last residue, the CDR3 has 13 amino acids. Germline V gives CDR1 WNHNN, CDR2 SYGVQD (reference sequence). Treg sorting used a CD4+CD25+CD127-/low gate.

The sequencing input was tumor-infiltrating Tregs sorted from the breast tumor. The chain uses TRBV10-1 and TRBJ1-1. The source is a female donor with breast cancer. The CDR3 loop is CASSDRHNTEAFA.